Presented here are 2 T cell receptor beta chains from one specimen sequenced in a study of metastatic and nonmetastatic thyroid tumors. No patient received treatment before thyroid surgery. TCRdb redid the clone calls on the PCR reads using MiXCR. Here the sample spans 40,000 to 50,000 clones, around an eighth being singletons. The sequenced sample consisted of blood. All receptors come from a male donor with papillary thyroid cancer or a benign thyroid nodule (not recorded which). Some clones in this sample may be carry-over from other donors' samples.

Many counts were recorded for this clone. V gene TRBV4-1 combines with J gene TRBJ2-7; the D is unclear. CDR1 is MGHRA and CDR2 is YSYEKL in the germline V gene. V was clipped by 4 bases and J by 6 bases, with 7 bases between them. This CDR3 has 11 amino acids. Written as DNA, the CDR3 is TGCGCCAGCAGCCTCTCGTCCGAGCAGTACTTC. Protein: CASSLSSEQYF.

This clone has a handful of counts. The V gene is TRBV4-3, the J gene TRBJ2-7, with 13 bases lining up with TRBD2. With 1 base clipped from V and 1 base from J, the junction kept 4 bases outside the gene matches. The CDR3 consists of 17 residues. Germline V CDR1 and CDR2: LGHNA, YSLEER. The CDR3 coding sequence is TGCGCCAGCAGCCAAGGTGGGACTAGCGGGAAGTCCTACGAGCAGTACTTC. It specifies CASSQGGTSGKSYEQYF.